Each of the 10 T cell receptor beta chains below was sequenced from the same sample in a study of blood T cell repertoires in COVID-19. Clones were read by immunoSEQ multiplex PCR, and TCRdb kept only the in-frame ones, dropping some. The sample yields tens of thousands of clones, around 72% seen once. Material for sequencing was peripheral blood. These receptors were taken from a human donor with active or convalescent COVID-19. The donor label of this sample is uncertain.

The chain combines TRBV4-2 with TRBJ1-2, with D perhaps matching TRBD1 (5 bases). Deletions cut 3 bases from V and 4 bases from J, with 15 bases between. Germline V lookup: CDR1 LGHNA, CDR2 YNFKEQ. There are 15 residues in the CDR3. CDR3 region: CASSQIDSRLYGYTF. The CDR3 nucleotides are TGTGCCAGCAGCCAGATTGACAGCCGTCTCTATGGCTACACCTTC.

The chain employs TRBV7-3 and TRBJ1-1; 10 bases map to TRBD1. CDR3 length: 16 amino acids. The germline V gene has CDR1 SGHTA and CDR2 FQGTGA. After removal of 5 bases from V and 4 bases from J, the junction contained 10 bases not matched to a gene. The CDR3 sequence is CASSPRDRGRGTEAFF. The CDR3 region has the DNA TGTGCCAGCAGCCCGCGGGACAGGGGACGTGGCACTGAAGCTTTCTTT.

This clone was found once. The V call is TRBV14, the J call TRBJ2-7; TRBD1 is a possible D gene (6 bases). This CDR3 has 15 amino acids. Germline V CDR1 and CDR2: SGHDN, FVKESK. V dropped 3 bases and J dropped 6 bases, with 18 bases sitting between them. As DNA, the CDR3 is TGTGCCAGCAGCCAGGACATGGGCAGGGGTGGCGAGCAGTACTTC. Translating gives CASSQDMGRGGEQYF.

The chain employs TRBV4-1 and TRBJ2-3, with 7 bases that match TRBD2. V lost 5 bases to trimming and J lost 2 bases; unmatched junction nucleotides: 10. The CDR3 is 16 residues long. CDR1 is MGHRA, CDR2 YSYEKL, per germline. The CDR3 is CASSIKSGTLTDTQYF. The CDR3 region has the DNA TGCGCCAGCAGCATAAAAAGCGGGACTCTCACAGATACGCAGTATTTT.

The CDR3 DNA reads as TGTGCCAGCAGCTCCCGACAGGGCAAAAACATTCAGTACTTC. Protein: CASSSRQGKNIQYF. The chain carries TRBV11-1 and TRBJ2-4, with 7 bases matching TRBD1. Germline V gene sequence: CDR1 SGHAT, CDR2 FQDESV (reference sequence). With V trimmed by 4 bases and J by 3 bases, 3 bases remained unmatched. The CDR3 sequence is 14 residues long.

The chain has TRBV5-4 and TRBJ2-2, with D possibly matching TRBD2 (5 bases). Germline V gene sequence: CDR1 SGHNT, CDR2 YYREEE (reference sequence). The CDR3 contains 15 residues. V was trimmed by 4 bases and J by 6 bases, leaving 16 bases between them. The CDR3, as DNA: TGTGCCAGCAGCGCTGGAGGAGATGGGGCCGGGGAGCTGTTTTTT. Translation: CASSAGGDGAGELFF.

The chain is built from TRBV5-1 and TRBJ2-7; D possibly corresponds to TRBD2 (6 bases). Trimming left V 3 bases short and J 6 bases short, with 10 bases between. There are 12 residues in the CDR3. Per the germline V gene, CDR1 is SGHRS and CDR2 is YFSETQ. The CDR3 coding sequence is TGCGCCAGCAGCTCGGGGGACCGCGAGCAGTACTTC. Translation: CASSSGDREQYF.

Remarks on this clone: Other DNA sequences within the sample encode an identical CDR3. This rearrangement joins TRBV10-3 to TRBJ2-7, with 10 nucleotides matching TRBD2. The CDR3 runs 15 residues. Per the germline V gene, CDR1 is ENHRY and CDR2 is SYGVKD. Trimming removed 4 bases from V and 3 bases from J; junction bases left unmatched: 6. CDR3 in DNA: TGTGCCATCAGTGGTGGTAGCGGGAGGAACTACGAGCAGTACTTC. Translated: CAISGGSGRNYEQYF.

Judged by abundance, this clone is large (0.1 to 1%). The CDR3 here is CASMEELLSNQPQHF. In DNA, the CDR3 is TGTGCCAGCATGGAGGAACTCCTTAGCAATCAGCCCCAGCATTTT. V is TRBV7-2 and J is TRBJ1-5, with D unresolved. V lost 7 bases and J lost 0, with 13 bases in between. CDR3 size: 15 residues. Germline-derived CDR1 and CDR2 are SGHTA and FQGNSA.

This chain uses TRBV29-1 with TRBJ2-1; D gene unclear. The V end lost 5 bases, the J end lost 5 bases, and 13 bases lay between the germline ends. Germline V gene lookup returns CDR1 SQVTM and CDR2 ANQGSEA. CDR3 length equals 13 residues. CDR3 sequence (DNA): TGCAGCGTTCAGCGCGAACTGAACAATGAGCAGTTCTTC. Translated: CSVQRELNNEQFF.